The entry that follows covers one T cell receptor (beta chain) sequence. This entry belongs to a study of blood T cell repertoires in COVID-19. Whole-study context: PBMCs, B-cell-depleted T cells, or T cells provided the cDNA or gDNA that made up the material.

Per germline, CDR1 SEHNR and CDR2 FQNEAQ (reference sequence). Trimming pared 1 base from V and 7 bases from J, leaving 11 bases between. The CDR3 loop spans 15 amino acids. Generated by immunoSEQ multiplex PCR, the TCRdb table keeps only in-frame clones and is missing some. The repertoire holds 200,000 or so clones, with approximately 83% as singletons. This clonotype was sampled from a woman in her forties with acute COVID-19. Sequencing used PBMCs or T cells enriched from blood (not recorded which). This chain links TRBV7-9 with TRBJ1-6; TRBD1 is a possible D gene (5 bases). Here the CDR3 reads CASSLDPGRNSPLHF. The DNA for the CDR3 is TGTGCCAGCAGCTTAGATCCAGGGCGGAATTCACCCCTCCACTTT.